These 8 T cell receptor beta chains share one sample of origin, sequenced in a study of shared clonotypes between healthy human individuals (dated by TCRdb to between 2020 and 2021). The library was produced with the immunoSEQ multiplex PCR assay. Sourced from immuneACCESS, this table was stored by TCRdb with only in-frame sequences that have V and J called. A share of the clones is absent; for the studies checked, an unresolved V gene accounts for under half, and the remainder has no known explanation. The sample yields around 2.5 million clones; 80% to 95% were counted once. The ten largest account for more than 0.35% of the sample. Sequences were obtained from naive CD4+ T cells from PBMCs. The cell subset or site label, read with the paper, signifies: CD45RA+ positively selected. These receptors were obtained from a man younger than 35 in good health. Some clones in this sample may be carry-over from other donors' samples.

V is TRBV4-3 and J is TRBJ2-7; 9 bases line up with TRBD1. The CDR3 consists of 15 residues. V lost 0 bases to trimming and J lost 9 bases; unmatched junction nucleotides: 9. Germline lookup yields CDR1 LGHNA and CDR2 YSLEER. The CDR3 nucleotides are TGCGCCAGCAGCCAAGATAGACAGGGGGTACGACGGCAGTACTTC. Translation: CASSQDRQGVRRQYF.

The chain employs TRBV28 and TRBJ2-6; D possibly corresponds to TRBD2 (5 bases). Trimming took off 8 bases at V and 0 bases at J, with 14 bases between the two ends. CDR1 MDHEN and CDR2 SYDVKM come from the germline V gene. The CDR3 covers 16 residues. CDR3 sequence reads: CASGLSAASGANVLTF. In nucleotides, the CDR3 is TGTGCCAGCGGACTGTCCGCAGCCTCTGGGGCCAACGTCCTGACTTTC.

The rearrangement joins TRBV15 to TRBJ2-7; weak D call: TRBD2 (7 bases). Germline values: CDR1 LNHNV, CDR2 YYDKDF (reference sequence). The CDR3 has 15 residues. Trimming took off 6 bases at V and 2 bases at J, with 17 bases between the two ends. CDR3 residues: CATRGGAGQPYEQYF. As DNA, the CDR3 is TGTGCCACCAGGGGGGGGGCGGGCCAACCCTACGAGCAGTACTTC. Together with reference TRBV15 and TRBJ2-7, the CDR3 gives the full variable domain: DAMVIQNPRYQVTQFGKPVTLSCSQTLNHNVMYWYQQKSSQAPKLLFHYYDKDFNNEADTPDNFQSRRPNTSFCFLDIRSPGLGDTAMYLCATRGGAGQPYEQYFGPGTRLTVT.

This chain connects TRBV5-6 to TRBJ1-2; D is unclear. Between the trimmed V and J ends, which lost 6 bases and 8 bases, there was a span of 17 bases. This CDR3 has 13 amino acids. Germline CDR1 reads SGHDT; CDR2 reads YYEEEE. The CDR3 sequence: CASTPRASPGYTF. The CDR3 DNA is TGTGCCAGCACCCCTAGGGCCTCCCCGGGCTACACCTTC.

J is TRBJ2-7 and V is TRBV4-3, with a possible D match to TRBD2 (5 bases). The germline gives CDR1 LGHNA, CDR2 YSLEER. The V end was cut by 0 bases, the J end by 1 base, with 10 bases between. The CDR3 loop spans 15 amino acids. CDR3 region: CASSQERVLSYEQYF. CDR3 DNA: TGCGCCAGCAGCCAAGAGCGGGTGCTTTCCTACGAGCAGTACTTC.

This clone showed up just a few times. Other DNA sequences within the sample encode an identical CDR3. This chain connects TRBV7-9 to TRBJ2-2; D ambiguous. CDR1 and CDR2 (germline): SEHNR, FQNEAQ (reference sequence). This CDR3 region has 11 residues. Between the trimmed V and J ends, which lost 3 bases and 6 bases, there was a span of 2 bases. CDR3 protein: CASSFAGELFF. The CDR3 coding sequence is TGTGCCAGCAGCTTTGCCGGGGAGCTGTTTTTT.

V usage is TRBV15 and J usage is TRBJ2-2, with 10 bases that match TRBD1. With 3 bases clipped from V and 5 bases from J, the junction kept 9 bases outside the gene matches. This CDR3 spans 17 amino acids. From germline, CDR1 is LNHNV and CDR2 YYDKDF (reference sequence). The CDR3 DNA reads TGTGCCACCAGCAGGGATCGACAGGGGGCAAAGACCGGGGAGCTGTTTTTT. Translation: CATSRDRQGAKTGELFF. The full variable domain, its missing parts supplied by reference TRBV15 and TRBJ2-2, is DAMVIQNPRYQVTQFGKPVTLSCSQTLNHNVMYWYQQKSSQAPKLLFHYYDKDFNNEADTPDNFQSRRPNTSFCFLDIRSPGLGDTAMYLCATSRDRQGAKTGELFFGEGSRLTVL.

V usage is TRBV11-2 and J usage is TRBJ2-3; 12 nucleotides align to TRBD2. V was pared by 5 bases and J by 2 bases, with 8 bases of the junction left unmatched. The CDR3 runs 17 residues. Germline V gene data show CDR1 as SGHAT and CDR2 as FQNNGV. The CDR3 protein is CASSTRTSGETTDTQYF. DNA of the CDR3: TGTGCCAGCAGCACACGGACTAGCGGGGAAACCACAGATACGCAGTATTTT.